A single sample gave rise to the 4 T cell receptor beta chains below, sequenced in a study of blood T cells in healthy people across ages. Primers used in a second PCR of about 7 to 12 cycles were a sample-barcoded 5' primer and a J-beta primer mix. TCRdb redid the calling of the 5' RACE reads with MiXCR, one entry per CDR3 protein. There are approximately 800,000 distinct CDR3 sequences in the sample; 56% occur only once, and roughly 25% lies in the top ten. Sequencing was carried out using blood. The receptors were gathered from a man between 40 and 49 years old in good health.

The CDR3 DNA sequence: TGTGCCACCAGCAGAGATGAGGGACAGGGATGGAGTGAGCAGTACTTC. It specifies CATSRDEGQGWSEQYF. This chain uses TRBV15 with TRBJ2-5, with 9 bases identical to TRBD1. The germline gives CDR1 LNHNV, CDR2 YYDKDF (reference sequence). V shed 0 bases and J 11 bases; nucleotides not matched to a gene: 13. This CDR3 contains 16 residues.

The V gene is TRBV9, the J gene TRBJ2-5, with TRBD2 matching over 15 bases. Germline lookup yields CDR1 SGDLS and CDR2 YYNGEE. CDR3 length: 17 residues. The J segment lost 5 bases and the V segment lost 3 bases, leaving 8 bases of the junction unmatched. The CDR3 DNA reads TGTGCCAGCAGCGCGGACTGGACTAGCGGGAGGGCGGAGACCCAGTACTTC. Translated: CASSADWTSGRAETQYF.

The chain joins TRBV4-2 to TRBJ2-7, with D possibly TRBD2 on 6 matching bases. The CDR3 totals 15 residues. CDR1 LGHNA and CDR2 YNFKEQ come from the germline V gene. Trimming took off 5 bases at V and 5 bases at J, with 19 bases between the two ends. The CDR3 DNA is TGTGCCAGCAGCTGCAAAGGGGAGGAAGTCGACGAGCAGTACTTC. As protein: CASSCKGEEVDEQYF.

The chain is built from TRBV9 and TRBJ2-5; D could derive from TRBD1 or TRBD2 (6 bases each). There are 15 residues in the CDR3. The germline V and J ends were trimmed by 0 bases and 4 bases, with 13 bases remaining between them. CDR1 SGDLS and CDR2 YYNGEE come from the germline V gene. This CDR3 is CASSVVRGPGETQYF. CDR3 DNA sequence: TGTGCCAGCAGCGTAGTCCGGGGGCCGGGAGAGACCCAGTACTTC.